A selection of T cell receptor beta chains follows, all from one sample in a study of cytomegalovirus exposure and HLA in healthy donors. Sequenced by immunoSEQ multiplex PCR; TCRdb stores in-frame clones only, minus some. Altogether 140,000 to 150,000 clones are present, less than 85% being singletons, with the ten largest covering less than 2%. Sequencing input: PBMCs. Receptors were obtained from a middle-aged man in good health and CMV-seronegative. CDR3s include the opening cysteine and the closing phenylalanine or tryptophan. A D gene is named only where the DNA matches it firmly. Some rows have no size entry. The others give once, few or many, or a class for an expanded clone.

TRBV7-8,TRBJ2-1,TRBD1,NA,CASSGSRDRGRDNEQFF,TGTGCCAGCAGCGGGTCCCGGGACAGAGGGCGGGACAATGAGCAGTTCTTC
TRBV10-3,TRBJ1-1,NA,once,CAISESRDPNTEAFF,TGTGCCATCAGTGAGTCGCGGGACCCCAACACTGAAGCTTTCTTT
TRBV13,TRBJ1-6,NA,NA,CASSLVLRGSPLHF,TGTGCCAGCAGCTTAGTTCTCCGGGGTTCACCCCTCCACTTT
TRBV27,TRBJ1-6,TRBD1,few,CASSPDRGSSPLHF,TGTGCCAGCAGTCCGGACAGGGGAAGTTCACCCCTCCACTTT
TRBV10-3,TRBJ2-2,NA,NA,CAISEKTVDTGELFF,TGTGCCATCAGCGAGAAGACAGTGGACACCGGGGAGCTGTTTTTT
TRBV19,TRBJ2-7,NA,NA,CAASQGTGEQYF,TGTGCCGCATCACAGGGTACGGGCGAGCAGTACTTC
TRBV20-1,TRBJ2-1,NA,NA,CSAGDPNEQFF,TGCAGTGCTGGAGACCCGAATGAGCAGTTCTTC
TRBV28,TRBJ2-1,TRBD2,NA,CASSLKLAALLYNEQFF,TGTGCCAGCAGTTTGAAACTAGCGGCCCTCCTGTACAATGAGCAGTTCTTC
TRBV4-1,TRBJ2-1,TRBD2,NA,CASSQDPRTSGRARNEQFF,TGCGCCAGCAGCCAAGACCCGCGTACTAGCGGGAGGGCCAGGAATGAGCAGTTCTTC
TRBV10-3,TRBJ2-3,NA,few,CAIRSGDTQYF,TGTGCCATCAGGTCGGGAGATACGCAGTATTTT
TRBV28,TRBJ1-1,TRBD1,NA,CASTSRATGQGGFILSEAFF,TGTGCCAGCACTTCGAGGGCCACCGGACAGGGAGGTTTTATCTTATCTGAAGCTTTCTTT
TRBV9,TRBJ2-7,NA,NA,CASSPTQSPYEQYF,TGTGCCAGCAGCCCTACACAGTCCCCCTACGAGCAGTACTTC
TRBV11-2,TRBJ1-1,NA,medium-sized,CASSLAAAGVTEAFF,TGTGCCAGCAGCTTAGCCGCCGCCGGGGTAACTGAAGCTTTCTTT
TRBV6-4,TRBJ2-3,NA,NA,CASSTEGGASDTQYF,TGTGCCAGCAGTACGGAAGGGGGGGCATCGGATACGCAGTATTTT
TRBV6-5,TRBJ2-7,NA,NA,CASSYWDTSSSYEQYF,TGTGCCAGCAGTTACTGGGACACATCGAGCTCCTACGAGCAGTACTTC
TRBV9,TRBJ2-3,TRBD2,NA,CASSVASGATDTQYF,TGTGCCAGCAGCGTAGCTAGCGGGGCCACAGATACGCAGTATTTT
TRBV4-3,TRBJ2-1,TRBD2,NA,CASSHPGTRIEQFF,TGCGCCAGCAGCCACCCCGGGACTAGGATTGAGCAGTTCTTC
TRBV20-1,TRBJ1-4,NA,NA,CSASRTEKLFF,TGCAGTGCCTCCCGGACAGAAAAACTGTTTTTT
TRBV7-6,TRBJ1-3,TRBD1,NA,CASSQITGDGRNTIYF,TGTGCCAGCAGCCAAATCACAGGGGATGGGCGAAACACCATATATTTT
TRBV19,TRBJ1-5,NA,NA,CASSIGPLFNQPQHF,TGTGCCAGTAGTATAGGGCCGCTTTTCAATCAGCCCCAGCATTTT
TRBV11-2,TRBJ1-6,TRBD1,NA,CASSLAGQGGNSPLHF,TGTGCCAGCAGCTTGGCGGGACAGGGAGGTAATTCACCCCTCCACTTT
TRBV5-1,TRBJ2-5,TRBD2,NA,CARTPRSGGQETQYF,TGCGCCAGAACTCCTAGGAGCGGGGGGCAAGAGACCCAGTACTTC
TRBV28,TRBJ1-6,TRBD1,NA,CASSLPSDRPQGSPLHF,TGTGCCAGCAGTTTACCTTCGGACAGGCCTCAGGGCTCACCCCTCCACTTT
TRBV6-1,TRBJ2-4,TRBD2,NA,CASSEGGFHAKNIQYF,TGTGCCAGCAGTGAGGGAGGGTTTCACGCCAAAAACATTCAGTACTTC
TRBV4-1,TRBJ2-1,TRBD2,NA,CASSLAGGNEQFF,TGCGCCAGCAGCTTAGCGGGGGGCAATGAGCAGTTCTTC
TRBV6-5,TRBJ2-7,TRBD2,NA,CASRGLAGDEQYF,TGTGCCAGCCGTGGACTAGCGGGAGATGAGCAGTACTTC
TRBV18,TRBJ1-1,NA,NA,CASSPVEQGLYTEAFF,TGTGCCAGCTCGCCCGTTGAACAGGGCCTTTACACTGAAGCTTTCTTT
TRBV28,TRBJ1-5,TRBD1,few,CASRRGTGGQPQHF,TGTGCCAGCAGACGAGGGACAGGGGGCCAGCCCCAGCATTTT
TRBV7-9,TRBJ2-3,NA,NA,CASSLVGATDTQYF,TGTGCCAGCAGCTTAGTCGGAGCGACAGATACGCAGTATTTT
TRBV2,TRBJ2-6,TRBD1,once,CASSDQGAAGGANVLTF,TGTGCCAGCAGTGACCAGGGGGCGGCTGGTGGGGCCAACGTCCTGACTTTC
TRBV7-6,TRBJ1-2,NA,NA,CASSSQRGGYTF,TGTGCCAGCAGCTCCCAACGGGGTGGCTACACCTTC
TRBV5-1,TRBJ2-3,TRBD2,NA,CASGAGVGTDTQYF,TGCGCCAGCGGGGCGGGGGTTGGCACAGATACGCAGTATTTT
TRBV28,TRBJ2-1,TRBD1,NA,CASSLGDRLLSPNEQFF,TGTGCCAGCAGCCTTGGGGACAGGCTATTATCCCCCAATGAGCAGTTCTTC
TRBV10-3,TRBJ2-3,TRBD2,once,CAIRERERGGGTDTQYF,TGTGCCATCCGGGAGCGGGAGAGAGGGGGGGGAACAGATACGCAGTATTTT
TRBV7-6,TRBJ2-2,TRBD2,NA,CASSLTGGRTGELFF,TGTGCCAGCAGCTTAACGGGGGGGAGAACCGGGGAGCTGTTTTTT
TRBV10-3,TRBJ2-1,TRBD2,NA,CAISAGLARSNEQFF,TGTGCCATCAGTGCCGGACTAGCGAGGTCGAATGAGCAGTTCTTC
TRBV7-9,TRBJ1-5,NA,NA,CSSSLSIFEDQPQHF,TGTTCCAGCAGCTTATCCATATTCGAGGATCAGCCCCAGCATTTT
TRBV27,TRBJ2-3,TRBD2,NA,CASRLAGLDTQYF,TGTGCCAGCAGACTAGCGGGGCTAGATACGCAGTATTTT
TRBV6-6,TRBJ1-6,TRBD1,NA,CASSTTGSGSPLHF,TGTGCCAGCAGCACGACAGGGTCGGGCTCACCCCTCCACTTT
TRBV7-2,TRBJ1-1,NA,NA,CASSSRLEAFF,TGTGCCAGCAGCTCCAGACTTGAAGCTTTCTTT
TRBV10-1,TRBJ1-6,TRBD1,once,CASSEITGGNSPLHF,TGCGCCAGCAGTGAGATCACAGGGGGGAATTCACCCCTCCACTTT
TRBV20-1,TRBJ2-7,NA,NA,CSARDYYEQYF,TGCAGTGCTAGAGATTACTACGAGCAGTACTTC
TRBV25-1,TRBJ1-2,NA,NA,CASRSTGGYTF,TGTGCCAGCAGATCTACAGGGGGCTACACCTTC
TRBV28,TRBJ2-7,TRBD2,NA,CASSLAGAYEQYF,TGTGCCAGCAGTTTAGCGGGGGCCTACGAGCAGTACTTC
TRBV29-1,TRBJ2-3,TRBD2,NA,CSVQIAGGQDTQYF,TGCAGCGTACAGATAGCGGGGGGCCAAGATACGCAGTATTTT
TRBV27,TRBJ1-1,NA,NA,CASSLSGVGEAFF,TGTGCCAGCAGTTTATCGGGAGTCGGTGAAGCTTTCTTT
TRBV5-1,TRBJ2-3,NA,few,CASSLVGVVQDTQYF,TGCGCCAGCAGCTTGGTCGGGGTGGTCCAAGATACGCAGTATTTT
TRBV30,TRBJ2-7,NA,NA,CAWSYQGGGEQYF,TGTGCCTGGAGTTACCAGGGAGGCGGTGAGCAGTACTTC
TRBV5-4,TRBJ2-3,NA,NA,CASSGGRGGGTDTQYF,TGTGCCAGCAGCGGGGGTCGGGGCGGAGGGACAGATACGCAGTATTTT
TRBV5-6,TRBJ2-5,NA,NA,CASSPLARNRGQETQYF,TGTGCCAGCAGCCCATTAGCACGGAACCGGGGCCAAGAGACCCAGTACTTC
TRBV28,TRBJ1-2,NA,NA,CASSLPGQSIGYGYTF,TGTGCCAGCAGTTTACCAGGGCAGAGTATCGGCTATGGCTACACCTTC
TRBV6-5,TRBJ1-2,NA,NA,CASSYTENYGYTF,TGTGCCAGCAGTTACACAGAGAACTATGGCTACACCTTC
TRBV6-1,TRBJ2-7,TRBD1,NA,CATIITGGIYEQYF,TGTGCCACCATAATAACAGGGGGCATCTACGAGCAGTACTTC